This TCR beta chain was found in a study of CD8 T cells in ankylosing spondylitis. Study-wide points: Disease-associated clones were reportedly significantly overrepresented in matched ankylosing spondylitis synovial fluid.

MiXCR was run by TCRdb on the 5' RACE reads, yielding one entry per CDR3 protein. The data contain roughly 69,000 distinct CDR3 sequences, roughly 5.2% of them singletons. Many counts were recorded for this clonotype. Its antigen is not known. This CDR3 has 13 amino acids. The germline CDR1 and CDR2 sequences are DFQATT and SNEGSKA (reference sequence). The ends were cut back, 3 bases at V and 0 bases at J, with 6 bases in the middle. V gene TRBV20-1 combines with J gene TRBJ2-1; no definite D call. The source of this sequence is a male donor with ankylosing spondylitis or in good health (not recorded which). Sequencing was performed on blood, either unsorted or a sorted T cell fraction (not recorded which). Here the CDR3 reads CSASFGSYNEQFF. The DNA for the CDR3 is TGCAGTGCTAGTTTTGGCTCCTACAATGAGCAGTTCTTC.